This T cell receptor (beta chain) was identified in a study of early T cells in non-severe SARS-CoV-2 infection. As for the study in general: Bulk RNA from unsorted whole blood was sequenced; chains were unpaired.

CDR1 and CDR2 (germline): WNHNN, SYGVQD (reference sequence). This CDR3 is built from 13 residues. Between the trimmed V and J ends, which lost 0 bases and 10 bases, there was a span of 11 bases. Broader study findings: VDJdb matching, biased toward anti-spike CD8 responses, missed private and CD4 specificities.

The TCR library protocol attached unique molecular identifiers to the individual cDNA molecules. TCRdb itself ran the 5' RACE reads through MiXCR, one entry per CDR3 protein. The sample consists of about 68,000 distinct CDR3 sequences, about a tenth of them appearing once. This clonotype was picked up a small number of times. Its antigen is unknown. This receptor was taken from an adult who was a healthcare worker with PCR-confirmed SARS-CoV-2 infection or an uninfected control (not recorded which). The chain links TRBV10-1 to TRBJ2-3, with D tentatively TRBD1 (6 bases). Sequenced sample: whole blood. The CDR3 region is CASSESNRESQYF. In nucleotides, the CDR3 is TGCGCCAGCAGTGAGTCCAACAGGGAATCGCAGTATTTT.